This TCR beta chain was identified in a study of blood T cell repertoires in COVID-19. Study-level information: Samples taken during acute and convalescent COVID-19 were collected in the United States, Italy and Spain. The analysed material was cDNA or gDNA that came from T cells, B-cell-depleted T cells, or PBMCs.

V dropped 6 bases and J dropped 4; count of bases not matched to a gene: 4. Germline V gene sequence: CDR1 MNHEY, CDR2 SMNVEV (reference sequence). The CDR3 extends over 13 amino acids. In the source study's methods: Amplified reference gene primers provided the basis for estimating nucleated cell counts. Assay: immunoSEQ multiplex PCR; the TCRdb copy retains only in-frame clones and omits some. V and J calls and clone size follow that table, whereas D and trimming were derived from the DNA. Here the sample spans about 140,000 clones, about nine tenths being singletons. V usage is TRBV27 and J usage is TRBJ2-7, with 9 bases fitting TRBD1. The TCR comes from a human donor with COVID-19, enrolled during active disease. The donor label of this sample is uncertain. Sequenced: peripheral blood. The CDR3 is CASSYDRGYEQYF. CDR3 in DNA: TGTGCCAGCAGCTACGACAGGGGGTACGAGCAGTACTTC.